What follows are 21 T cell receptor beta chains derived from one specimen sequenced in a study of response to subunit inactivated influenza vaccine. TCRdb recomputed calls from the RT-PCR reads with MiXCR, one row per CDR3 protein. Altogether about half a million distinct CDR3 sequences are present, about a tenth being singletons, with the ten largest covering less than 15%. Sequencing was performed on PBMCs from blood, taken more than 35 days after vaccination. The source of these receptors is a man between 50 and 59 years old who received an inactivated influenza vaccine.

This clonotype showed up many times. The chain carries TRBV5-1 and TRBJ2-1; 12 bases are shared with TRBD1. With 4 bases clipped from V and 4 bases from J, the junction kept 12 bases outside the gene matches. The CDR3 totals 18 residues. Looked up from germline, CDR1 is SGHRS and CDR2 is YFSETQ. The CDR3 nucleotides are TGCGCCAGCAGCCCCGGGACAGGGGGCGAAAAGAAATACAATGAGCAGTTCTTC. It yields the protein CASSPGTGGEKKYNEQFF.

A few counts support this clonotype. This chain joins TRBV6-1 and TRBJ2-2; 14 nucleotides align to TRBD2. J was trimmed by 3 bases and V by 5 bases; bases with no gene match: 5. Germline CDR1 and CDR2: MNHNS and SASEGT. This CDR3 has 17 amino acids. The CDR3 loop reads CASSPAGLAGDTGELFF. As DNA, the CDR3 is TGTGCCAGCAGTCCCGCGGGACTAGCGGGGGACACCGGGGAGCTGTTTTTT.

At least ten counts were recorded for this clonotype. The genes are TRBV12-3 or TRBV12-4 and TRBJ2-3; 12 bases are shared with TRBD2. The CDR3 runs to 17 residues. V gave up 3 bases and J gave up 3 bases; unmatched junction bases: 7. The CDR3 bases are TGTGCCAGCAGTTTCGGGACTAGCGGGTTTAAAACAGATACGCAGTATTTT. This codes for CASSFGTSGFKTDTQYF.

This clonotype has a handful of counts. The J gene is TRBJ2-3, the V gene TRBV20-1; 9 bases match TRBD2. The CDR3 length is 14 residues. Germline trimming cut 1 base from V and 6 bases from J; bases unmatched to any gene: 5. The germline V gene has CDR1 DFQATT and CDR2 SNEGSKA (reference sequence). CDR3: CSARVAGGLDTQYF. The CDR3 coding sequence is TGCAGTGCTAGAGTGGCGGGGGGGCTGGATACGCAGTATTTT.

This clonotype has a count of ten or more. This chain joins TRBV7-2 and TRBJ2-7; 14 nucleotides agree with TRBD2. V trimming: 4 bases; J trimming: 4 bases; junction bases outside the gene matches: 3. CDR1 SGHTA and CDR2 FQGNSA come from the germline V gene. The CDR3 length is 15 residues. CDR3 nucleotides: TGTGCCAGCAGCTGGACTAGCGGGGGGCAATACGAGCAGTACTTC. Protein: CASSWTSGGQYEQYF.

The chain carries TRBV3-1 and TRBJ2-7; D not resolved. This CDR3 region has 12 residues. CDR1 and CDR2 (germline): LGHDT, YNNKEL (reference sequence). V was shortened by 2 bases and J by 7 bases, with 9 bases between the two germline ends. CDR3 nucleotide sequence: TGTGCCAGCAGCCAACTCGACATGGAGCAGTACTTC. It yields the protein CASSQLDMEQYF.

This clonotype was picked up a small number of times. V gene TRBV19 combines with J gene TRBJ2-7; D may be TRBD1 (7 bases). The CDR3 consists of 14 residues. The ends were cut back, 6 bases at V and 1 base at J, with 13 bases in the middle. The germline CDR1 and CDR2 sequences are LNHDA and SQIVND (reference sequence). The CDR3 loop is CASSTRGTSYEQYF. DNA of the CDR3: TGTGCCAGTAGCACCAGGGGGACTTCCTACGAGCAGTACTTC.

Many counts were recorded for this clonotype. The J gene is TRBJ2-2, the V gene TRBV12-3 or TRBV12-4; D is possibly TRBD1 or TRBD2 (5 bases each). CDR3 length: 13 amino acids. The V end was cut by 3 bases, the J end by 6 bases, with 8 bases between. For the CDR3, the DNA is TGTGCCAGCAGTTTGAGGGGTGCCGGGGAGCTGTTTTTT. It yields the protein CASSLRGAGELFF.

This clonotype was seen a handful of times. V gene TRBV20-1 combines with J gene TRBJ1-5; 12 bases are shared with TRBD1. V shed 0 bases and J 7 bases; nucleotides not matched to a gene: 7. Germline-derived CDR1 and CDR2 are DFQATT and SNEGSKA (reference sequence). CDR3 size: 16 residues. The CDR3 coding sequence is TGCAGTGCTAGAGAGCGGGGACAGGGGGCAAACCAGCCCCAGCATTTT. This gives the protein CSARERGQGANQPQHF.

This clonotype was detected ten times or more. V is TRBV6-2 or TRBV6-3 and J is TRBJ1-5, with D possibly matching TRBD1 (5 bases). V shed 5 bases and J shed 9 bases, with 17 bases lying between them. Germline-derived CDR1 and CDR2 are MNHEY and SVGEGT. The CDR3 runs 14 residues. CDR3 DNA sequence: TGTGCCAGCAGTAACCCCGGGACCCTGGGGCCCCAGCATTTT. Its translation: CASSNPGTLGPQHF.

The table lists this clonotype with a few counts. The chain links TRBV7-2 to TRBJ2-5; no firm D call. Trimming took off 5 bases at V and 4 bases at J, with 8 bases between the two ends. The CDR3 runs to 12 residues. Germline V lookup: CDR1 SGHTA, CDR2 FQGNSA. The chain's CDR3 is CASSPDVETQYF. As DNA, the CDR3 is TGTGCCAGCAGCCCAGATGTAGAGACCCAGTACTTC.

This clonotype was counted a few times. The V call is TRBV20-1, the J call TRBJ2-7; 10 positions agree with TRBD2. This CDR3 contains 14 residues. J lost 9 bases, V lost 1 base, and 9 bases had no gene match. Germline V CDR1 and CDR2: DFQATT, SNEGSKA (reference sequence). The CDR3 sequence: CSARVSSGGLGQYF. CDR3 bases: TGCAGTGCTAGAGTATCTAGCGGGGGTTTAGGGCAGTACTTC.

A few counts support this clonotype. The chain couples TRBV7-9 to TRBJ2-3; weak D call: TRBD1 (6 bases). The CDR3 loop spans 16 amino acids. Germline V CDR1 and CDR2: SEHNR, FQNEAQ (reference sequence). V lost 5 bases and J lost 4, with 19 bases in between. DNA of the CDR3: TGTGCCAGCAGCAGACAAACAGGGCTGGGTGCAGATACGCAGTATTTT. Its protein is CASSRQTGLGADTQYF.

This clonotype was detected ten times or more. This chain uses TRBV29-1 with TRBJ2-5; no clear D. The CDR3 length is 11 residues. CDR1 SQVTM and CDR2 ANQGSEA come from the germline V gene. With 6 bases removed from V and 4 bases from J, the gap between germline ends came to 9 bases. CDR3 protein: CSVLLSETQYF. The DNA of the CDR3 is TGCAGCGTCTTGTTGTCAGAGACCCAGTACTTC.

CDR3 region: CASSEGGVYNSPLHF. CDR3 bases: TGCGCCAGCAGTGAGGGTGGAGTTTATAATTCACCCCTCCACTTT. The genes are TRBV10-1 and TRBJ1-6; D unresolved. V was clipped by 2 bases and J by 4 bases, with 9 bases between them. The CDR3 is 15 residues long. Germline CDR1 and CDR2: WNHNN and SYGVQD (reference sequence).

This sequence joins TRBV6-5 and TRBJ2-7; 7 nucleotides line up with TRBD1. This CDR3 has 15 residues. Germline V gene sequence: CDR1 MNHEY, CDR2 SVGAGI. Trimming cost V 0 bases and J 4 bases; bases outside gene matches: 6. CDR3 bases: TGTGCCAGCAGTTACTCCACAGGGGCATCTTACGAGCAGTACTTC. Translated: CASSYSTGASYEQYF.

This clonotype was detected ten times or more. This chain uses TRBV7-9 with TRBJ1-1; tentatively, D is TRBD1 (5 bases). The germline V gene has CDR1 SEHNR and CDR2 FQNEAQ (reference sequence). V dropped 3 bases and J dropped 3 bases, with 14 bases sitting between them. The CDR3 is made up of 15 amino acids. CDR3 sequence (DNA): TGTGCCAGCAGCTTGGGGGTGGGGACGGACACTGAAGCTTTCTTT. This sequence encodes CASSLGVGTDTEAFF.

This clonotype came up many times. The chain is built from TRBV5-1 and TRBJ1-4; D unclear. The V end lost 4 bases, the J end lost 8 bases, and 12 bases lay between the germline ends. CDR3 length: 13 residues. Germline V gene lookup returns CDR1 SGHRS and CDR2 YFSETQ. CDR3 sequence: CASSRRTDEKLFF. The CDR3 DNA reads as TGCGCCAGCAGCCGACGGACCGACGAAAAACTGTTTTTT.

This chain connects TRBV2 to TRBJ2-7; 10 bases line up with TRBD1. Germline lookup yields CDR1 SNHLY and CDR2 FYNNEI. CDR3 length equals 14 residues. The trim removed 5 bases at V and 7 bases at J, leaving 8 bases unmatched. In DNA form, the CDR3 reads TGTGCCAGCAGTCGGGACAGGGGAGGCGGGGAGCAGTACTTC. Translating it yields CASSRDRGGGEQYF. The full variable domain, its missing parts supplied by reference TRBV2 and TRBJ2-7, is EPEVTQTPSHQVTQMGQEVILRCVPISNHLYFYWYRQILGQKVEFLVSFYNNEISEKSEIFDDQFSVERPDGSNFTLKIRSTKLEDSAMYFCASSRDRGGGEQYFGPGTRLTVT.

This clonotype was seen many times. The rearrangement joins TRBV12-3 or TRBV12-4 to TRBJ1-5; TRBD1 agrees at 9 bases. The CDR3 spans 13 residues. J gave up 6 bases and V 6 bases, and 3 bases lay outside the gene matches. In DNA form, the CDR3 reads TGTGCCAGCAGAGGACAGGGGTCTCAGCCCCAGCATTTT. Amino acids: CASRGQGSQPQHF.

This clonotype was found many times. The V gene is TRBV12-3 or TRBV12-4, the J gene TRBJ2-6; no clear D. V gave up 7 bases and J gave up 1 base, with 8 bases separating them. The CDR3 spans 14 residues. The CDR3 here is CASTPSSGANVLTF. The DNA for the CDR3 is TGTGCCAGCACTCCTTCGTCTGGGGCCAACGTCCTGACTTTC.